What follows describes a single TCR beta chain. As yet, its antigen is unknown. Profiling relied on immunoSEQ multiplex PCR, and the TCRdb table lists in-frame clones only, not all of them. Of tens of thousands of clones listed, roughly 87% are singletons. Time point defined: week 5, during vaccination. Topical imiquimod accompanied each vaccine dose, which consisted of 300 ug of mutant IDH1 20-mer peptide. The CDR3 consists of 13 residues. Trimming pared 7 bases from V and 5 bases from J, leaving 11 bases between. Germline V lookup: CDR1 MNHEY, CDR2 SVGAGI. This specimen belongs to a study of a mutant IDH1 vaccine in newly diagnosed glioma. Whole-study context: With temozolomide cycles, or 4-6 weeks after radiotherapy alone, vaccination was started.

Study-level results: It seemed that pseudoprogression was not linked to changes in the top peripheral T cell clonotypes. Most patients, 93.3%, showed vaccine-induced immune responses.

The clonotype originates from a woman aged 40 to 49 with glioma. Some clones in this sample may be carry-over from other donors' samples. The chain employs TRBV6-5 and TRBJ2-2; no clear D. Specimen: peripheral blood mononuclear cells (PBMCs), collected from a glioma patient whose treatment included an IDH1 peptide vaccine. CDR3 in DNA: TGTGCCAGCACCAACTCGGGTACCGGGGAGCTGTTTTTT. This codes for CASTNSGTGELFF.